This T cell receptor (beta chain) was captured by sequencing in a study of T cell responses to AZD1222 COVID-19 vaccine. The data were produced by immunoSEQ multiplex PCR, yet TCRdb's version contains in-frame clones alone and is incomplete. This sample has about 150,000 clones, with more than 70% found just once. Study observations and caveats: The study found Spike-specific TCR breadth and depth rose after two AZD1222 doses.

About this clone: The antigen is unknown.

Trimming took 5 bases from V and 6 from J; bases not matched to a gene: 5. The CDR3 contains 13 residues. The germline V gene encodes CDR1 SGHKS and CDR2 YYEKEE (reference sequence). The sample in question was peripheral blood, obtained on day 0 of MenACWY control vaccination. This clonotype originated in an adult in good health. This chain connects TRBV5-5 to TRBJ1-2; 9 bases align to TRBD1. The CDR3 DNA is TGTGCCAGCAGTGGGGACAGGGTCAATGGCTACACCTTC. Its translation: CASSGDRVNGYTF.